This paragraph covers one T cell receptor (beta chain) sequence. These data are taken from a study of shared clonotypes between healthy human individuals. The CDR3 is made up of 15 amino acids. The germline V gene encodes CDR1 KGHSH and CDR2 LQKENI. V lost 8 bases and J lost 7, with 21 bases in between. Libraries were prepared by immunoSEQ multiplex PCR; TCRdb keeps only in-frame clonotypes and omits some of them. This sample has 2 million to 2.5 million clones, with about 90% found just once. V is TRBV18 and J is TRBJ2-1; no definite D call. What was sequenced was naive CD4+ T cells from PBMCs. Subset given: CD45RA+ positively selected. The TCR sequence derives from a man aged 18-30 years in good health. Some clones in this sample may be carry-over from other donors' samples. CDR3 loop: CASQAPGSVMNEQFF. CDR3 coding DNA: TGTGCCAGCCAAGCGCCCGGGTCCGTCATGAATGAGCAGTTCTTC.